This is a list of T cell receptor beta chains from one sample in a study of metastatic and nonmetastatic thyroid tumors. TCRdb re-clonotyped the PCR reads via MiXCR. The sample includes approximately 34,000 clones, 18% of them seen just once. Source material: blood. The receptors stem from a female donor with papillary thyroid cancer or a benign thyroid nodule (not recorded which). Some clones in this sample may be carry-over from other donors' samples. Both conserved end residues are trimmed from each CDR3.

TRBJ2-7	TRBV5-4	ASSLAGRESNHEQY
TRBJ2-6	TRBV28	ASSGRAVAGANVLT
TRBJ1-5	TRBV12-3/TRBV12-4	ASSVGQGEGPQH
TRBJ2-7	TRBV3-1	ASRGTGGVYEQY
TRBJ1-2	TRBV29-1	SVDDREYGYT
TRBJ1-2	TRBV5-1	ASSFLRPRGFTYGYT
TRBJ2-7	TRBV6-2/TRBV6-3	SSSYGYGGYYEQY
TRBJ2-3	TRBV14	ASSYRGGTDTQY
TRBJ2-5	TRBV4-1	ASSPRQGGETQY
TRBJ2-5	TRBV7-8	ASSQRETQY
TRBJ1-2	TRBV18	ASSPGRENYGYT
TRBJ2-3	TRBV6-1	ASSEQAGGTDTQY
TRBJ2-6	TRBV2	ASHGVGSNVLT
TRBJ1-1	TRBV6-1	ASRRFEAF
TRBJ2-7	TRBV28	ASVSLPRDEQY
TRBJ2-5	TRBV2	ASSETSGAV
TRBJ1-5	TRBV7-9	ASRLKGRGPQH
TRBJ1-1	TRBV6-1	ASSEHLGRTEAF